This TCR beta chain was recovered during a study of CD8+CD57+ T cells in acquired aplastic anemia. Looking at the study overall: Sorted CD4+ and CD8+ cell DNA averaged roughly 3 ug.

Worth noting for this clonotype: Its specificity is not known.

CD8+CD57+ cell expansion had been shown by flow cytometry in patients chosen for sequencing. The cohort consisted entirely of patients having severe acquired aplastic anemia. Blood was sampled before the patients had received any therapy. TCR beta VDJ and CDR3 were profiled, and genomic DNA was the template. TCRdb fed the reads into MiXCR, producing one record per CDR3 protein. The sample yields some 180,000 distinct CDR3 sequences, nearly 65% seen once. This CDR3 is built from 15 residues. The V end was cut by 7 bases, the J end by 2 bases, with 17 bases between. Germline CDR1 reads SNHLY; CDR2 reads FYNNEI. Overall study findings and caveats: Roughly 30 CD8+ CDR3 sequences occurred in both the patients and the controls.

This rearrangement joins TRBV2 to TRBJ1-1, with a possible D match to TRBD1 (6 bases). The sequenced sample was sorted CD4+, CD8+, or CD8+CD57+ T cells (not recorded which) from PBMCs. The source is a human donor with aplastic anemia. The CDR3 DNA reads TGTGCCAGCACCGGGGGGGCCCAATATAACACTGAAGCTTTCTTT. This gives the protein CASTGGAQYNTEAFF.